The 29 T cell receptor beta chains below all came from one sample that was sequenced in a study of kidney transplant recipient with SARS-CoV-2 infection. TCRdb re-called the reads through MiXCR, storing one row per CDR3 protein. In the table there are about 240,000 distinct CDR3 sequences, less than 35% of which are singletons. The material was a blood sample, obtained at baseline and on roughly day 120 from a kidney transplant recipient. Every receptor here comes from a male patient aged 25-45 years who had COVID-19 and was a kidney transplant recipient. Some of the T cells may derive from the graft donor.

In the case of this clonotype: A read error may account for a junction end that differs from germline. The chain joins TRBV6-6 to TRBJ2-1; no reliable D call. The length of the CDR3 is 14 residues. The germline CDR1 and CDR2 sequences are MNHNY and SVGAGI (reference sequence). CDR3 sequence: CASSSQALCNVQFF. CDR3 bases: TGTGCCAGCAGTTCCCAGGCGTTATGCAATGTGCAGTTCTTC.

This clonotype was recorded at least ten times. This chain joins TRBV6-5 and TRBJ2-7; tentatively, D is TRBD1 or TRBD2 (6 bases each). The V gene's germline CDR1 is MNHEY and CDR2 SVGAGI. The ends were cut back, 8 bases at V and 3 bases at J, with 20 bases in the middle. This CDR3 comprises 15 residues. CDR3 loop: CASGGGGGPFYEQYF. The CDR3 coding sequence is TGTGCCAGCGGGGGTGGAGGGGGTCCTTTCTACGAGCAGTACTTC.

In its sample, this clonotype was seen a few times. V gene TRBV5-1 combines with J gene TRBJ2-4; D is perhaps TRBD1 (6 bases). V was trimmed by 4 bases and J by 0 bases, leaving 11 bases between them. The CDR3 sequence is 15 residues long. From germline, CDR1 is SGHRS and CDR2 YFSETQ. The CDR3 sequence is CASSRTDSAKNIQYF. CDR3 nucleotide sequence: TGCGCCAGCAGCCGGACAGACTCAGCCAAAAACATTCAGTACTTC.

Many counts were recorded for this clonotype. The V call is TRBV5-1, the J call TRBJ2-2; 9 nucleotides match TRBD2. Unmatched junction bases numbered 6, after V lost 3 bases and J lost 3 bases. Germline V gene lookup returns CDR1 SGHRS and CDR2 YFSETQ. This CDR3 spans 16 amino acids. CDR3 sequence: CASSSSSGAYTGELFF. The CDR3 region has the DNA TGCGCCAGCAGCTCCTCTAGCGGGGCCTACACCGGGGAGCTGTTTTTT.

Comment on this clonotype: This may arise from a read error, as a much more abundant clone is one base away. The rearrangement uses TRBV19 and TRBJ1-5; D is perhaps TRBD1 (5 bases). Per the germline V gene, CDR1 is LNHDA and CDR2 is SQIVND (reference sequence). The CDR3 totals 13 residues. The CDR3 region has the DNA TGTGCCGGTAGCGACAGTAGCAATCAGCCCCAGCATTTT. Translation: CAGSDSSNQPQHF.

The sample holds many counts of this clonotype. The V and J genes are TRBV5-5 and TRBJ1-5, with TRBD1 as a possible D gene (6 bases). V gave up 2 bases and J gave up 5 bases, with 14 bases separating them. The length of the CDR3 is 15 residues. Germline V gene data show CDR1 as SGHKS and CDR2 as YYEKEE (reference sequence). This chain's CDR3 is CASSLTGRVDQPQHF. The CDR3 region has the DNA TGTGCCAGCAGCTTAACAGGGCGGGTGGATCAGCCCCAGCATTTT.

This clonotype came up many times. The chain recombines TRBV20-1 with TRBJ2-7, with a tentative D call TRBD2 (5 bases). The CDR3 is made up of 14 amino acids. The ends were cut back, 0 bases at V and 0 bases at J, with 9 bases in the middle. Germline V lookup: CDR1 DFQATT, CDR2 SNEGSKA (reference sequence). The CDR3 here is CSAREAGRSYEQYF. For the CDR3, the DNA is TGCAGTGCTAGAGAGGCGGGCCGCTCCTACGAGCAGTACTTC.

A few counts support this clonotype. This chain joins TRBV10-1 and TRBJ2-1, with 11 bases matching TRBD2. The CDR3 contains 18 residues. J was trimmed by 1 base and V by 6 bases; bases with no gene match: 11. The germline V gene encodes CDR1 WNHNN and CDR2 SYGVQD (reference sequence). The CDR3: CASRDSGRAGCSYNEQFF. The CDR3 nucleotides are TGCGCCAGCAGGGATAGCGGGAGGGCCGGTTGTTCCTACAATGAGCAGTTCTTC.

This clonotype was observed many times. The genes are TRBV7-9 and TRBJ1-2; D is undetermined. The CDR3 is 17 amino acids. CDR1 is SEHNR, CDR2 FQNEAQ, per germline (reference sequence). Between the trimmed V and J ends, which lost 5 bases and 0 bases, there was a span of 19 bases. This CDR3 is CASSHPPPGQANYGYTF. CDR3 in DNA: TGTGCCAGCAGCCATCCCCCACCCGGGCAGGCTAACTATGGCTACACCTTC.

This clonotype was seen repeatedly, ten times or more. The rearrangement links TRBV6-5 to TRBJ1-2; TRBD1 might be the D (5 bases). The germline CDR1 and CDR2 sequences are MNHEY and SVGAGI. The CDR3 covers 15 residues. V was shortened by 5 bases and J by 4 bases, with 17 bases between the two germline ends. Written as DNA, the CDR3 is TGTGCCAGCAGTACGGGGATGGGGACCGGCTATGGCTACACCTTC. It yields the protein CASSTGMGTGYGYTF.

Points on this clonotype: A clone one base away is much larger, so this may be a read error. The V call is TRBV20-1, the J call TRBJ2-5, with D perhaps being TRBD1 or TRBD2 (6 bases each). V lost 3 bases to trimming and J lost 2 bases, with 10 bases between them. The V gene's germline CDR1 is DFQATT and CDR2 SNEGSKA (reference sequence). The CDR3 sequence is 13 residues long. The CDR3: CSARGGLQETQYF. In DNA, the CDR3 is TGCAGTGCTAGGGGGGGCTTACAAGAGACCCAGTACTTC.

The sample holds many counts of this clonotype. The chain combines TRBV27 with TRBJ2-5; possibly TRBD1 or TRBD2 for D (5 bases each). This CDR3 contains 12 residues. The ends were cut back, 6 bases at V and 7 bases at J, with 12 bases in the middle. Germline V lookup: CDR1 MNHEY, CDR2 SMNVEV (reference sequence). The CDR3 sequence: CASRRERGTQYF. The CDR3 nucleotides are TGTGCCAGCAGAAGGGAGAGGGGGACCCAGTACTTC.

With regard to this clonotype: This sequence may be a read error, since a much larger clone differs from it by one base. The chain joins TRBV7-8 to TRBJ2-7; D possibly corresponds to TRBD2 (5 bases). Trimming took 7 bases from V and 0 from J, leaving 19 bases between them. From germline, CDR1 is SGHVS and CDR2 FQNEAQ. There are 16 residues in the CDR3. CDR3 protein: CASNLESGISSYEQYF. DNA for the CDR3: TGTGCCAGCAACCTAGAGTCGGGGATTTCCTCCTACGAGCAGTACTTC.

With regard to this clonotype: Possible read error: a much larger clone is one base away. The rearrangement joins TRBV4-3 to TRBJ2-4; no clear D gene. The end of the DNA fits TRBJ2-7 better, so the J call may be wrong. Germline V gene data show CDR1 as LGHNA and CDR2 as YSLEER. This CDR3 is built from 13 residues. The CDR3 here is CAGSQEPDYEQYF. The CDR3 DNA sequence: TGCGCCGGCAGCCAAGAACCGGACTACGAGCAGTACTTC.

This clonotype occurred many times. This chain joins TRBV19 and TRBJ1-2, with D uncertain. The CDR3 runs 17 residues. From germline, CDR1 is LNHDA and CDR2 SQIVND (reference sequence). V lost 5 bases and J 4 bases, leaving 23 bases between the germline ends. The CDR3 spells CASSVGATNRKTYGYTF. The DNA of the CDR3 is TGTGCCAGTAGTGTGGGCGCGACAAATCGAAAGACCTATGGCTACACCTTC.

This clonotype was counted many times. CDR3: CASSLLIGRRKTYGYTF. In DNA form, the CDR3 reads TGCGCCAGCAGCTTACTAATAGGACGTCGAAAGACCTATGGCTACACCTTC. This chain connects TRBV4-3 to TRBJ1-2; D uncertain. V lost 5 bases to trimming and J lost 4 bases, with 23 bases between them. The germline V gene encodes CDR1 LGHNA and CDR2 YSLEER. The CDR3 contains 17 residues.

Regarding this clonotype: This clone may be a read error of a much larger clone one base away. V is TRBV3-1 and J is TRBJ2-7; D is uncertain. The J call may be incorrect, as the DNA end agrees better with TRBJ2-5. Per germline, CDR1 LGHDT and CDR2 YNNKEL (reference sequence). This CDR3 contains 17 residues. The CDR3 region is CANSRESPISFSETQYF. CDR3 coding DNA: TGTGCCAACAGCCGAGAATCTCCCATTTCTTTCTCTGAGACCCAGTACTTC.

This clonotype has ten or more counts. This chain connects TRBV6-6 to TRBJ1-2, with D uncertain. CDR1 MNHNY and CDR2 SVGAGI come from the germline V gene (reference sequence). Trimming pared 5 bases from V and 4 bases from J, leaving 23 bases between. The CDR3 is made up of 17 amino acids. The CDR3 reads CASSGVQGGRKTYGYTF. In DNA form, the CDR3 reads TGTGCCAGCAGTGGGGTTCAAGGTGGGAGAAAGACCTATGGCTACACCTTC.

This clonotype was counted ten times or more. The genes are TRBV11-2 and TRBJ1-2; D is uncertain. This CDR3 is built from 17 residues. V lost 5 bases to trimming and J lost 4 bases, with 23 bases between them. In germline, CDR1 is SGHAT, CDR2 FQNNGV. The CDR3 is CASSVRVTSRKTYGYTF. The CDR3 DNA is TGTGCCAGCAGCGTCCGTGTAACAAGCAGAAAGACCTATGGCTACACCTTC.

This clonotype was recorded a few times. The V and J genes are TRBV3-1 and TRBJ2-3; 10 nucleotides match TRBD2. Germline V CDR1 and CDR2: LGHDT, YNNKEL (reference sequence). The CDR3 runs 18 residues. V lost 1 base, J lost 2 bases, and 9 bases stayed unmatched. CDR3 in amino acids: CASSQVITSGKFTDTQYF. The CDR3, as DNA: TGTGCCAGCAGCCAAGTAATCACTAGCGGGAAATTCACAGATACGCAGTATTTT.

This clonotype was counted ten times or more. The gene calls are TRBV15 and TRBJ1-2; no firm D call. This CDR3 contains 15 residues. Trimming left V 1 base short and J 2 bases short, with 11 bases between. CDR1 LNHNV and CDR2 YYDKDF come from the germline V gene (reference sequence). CDR3 region: CATSRVDPRNYGYTF. The CDR3, as DNA: TGTGCCACCAGCAGAGTGGATCCTCGGAACTATGGCTACACCTTC.

At least ten counts were recorded for this clonotype. V and J are TRBV5-5 and TRBJ1-2, with D uncertain. Trimming cost V 6 bases and J 4 bases, with 22 bases left between them. CDR1 SGHKS and CDR2 YYEKEE come from the germline V gene (reference sequence). The CDR3 loop spans 16 amino acids. CDR3 nucleotides: TGTGCCAGCAACCGAAATGTCTCGCGAAAGACCTATGGCTACACCTTC. It translates to CASNRNVSRKTYGYTF. Full variable domain (missing parts from reference TRBV5-5 and TRBJ1-2): DAGVTQSPTHLIKTRGQQVTLRCSPISGHKSVSWYQQVLGQGPQFIFQYYEKEERGRGNFPDRFSARQFPNYSSELNVNALLLGDSALYLCASNRNVSRKTYGYTFGSGTRLTVV.

Worth noting for this clonotype: This clone may be a read error of a much larger clone one base away. The chain has TRBV7-8 and TRBJ2-7, with D tentatively TRBD1 (7 bases). CDR3 length: 16 residues. V dropped 0 bases and J dropped 4 bases, with 16 bases sitting between them. Germline values: CDR1 SGHVS, CDR2 FQNEAQ. The CDR3 DNA sequence: TGTGCCAGCAGCTTAGCGGGCGGGACAGTCCCTTACGAGCAGTACTTC. Its translation: CASSLAGGTVPYEQYF.

V and J are TRBV3-1 and TRBJ2-1; D is ambiguous. This CDR3 is 13 amino acids long. Per the germline V gene, CDR1 is LGHDT and CDR2 is YNNKEL (reference sequence). Trimming shortened V by 0 bases and J by 14 bases, and 14 bases separated the two germline ends. The CDR3 DNA reads TGTGCCAGCAGCCAAGATCCCGTCGAGTGGAAGTTCTTC. Amino acids: CASSQDPVEWKFF.

Worth noting for this clonotype: This may stem from a read error, because a much larger clone lies one nucleotide away. This chain connects TRBV12-5 to TRBJ1-2; weak D call: TRBD1 (5 bases). The CDR3 is made up of 17 amino acids. Germline V gives CDR1 LGHNT, CDR2 FRNRAP. The CDR3 DNA reads TGTGCTAGTGGTAATGATGGTTTGCAGGGAAAGACCTATGGCCACACCTTC. Translation gives CASGNDGLQGKTYGHTF.

This clonotype came up many times. This chain links TRBV5-1 with TRBJ1-4; 8 bases fit TRBD1. V was pared by 2 bases and J by 8 bases, with 5 bases of the junction left unmatched. CDR3 size: 14 residues. Germline values: CDR1 SGHRS, CDR2 YFSETQ. In DNA, the CDR3 is TGCGCCAGCAGCTTCGGACAGGGTCTCGAAAAACTGTTTTTT. It codes for CASSFGQGLEKLFF.

This rearrangement joins TRBV20-1 to TRBJ1-1; 8 bases are shared with TRBD1. The CDR3 length is 15 residues. Germline trimming cut 7 bases from V and 3 bases from J; bases unmatched to any gene: 13. Germline loops: CDR1 DFQATT, CDR2 SNEGSKA (reference sequence). This CDR3 reads CSVSDRGRGDTEAFF. CDR3 nucleotide sequence: TGCAGTGTTTCTGACAGGGGAAGGGGGGACACTGAAGCTTTCTTT.

Concerning this clonotype itself: Being one base from a much bigger clone, this may be a read error. The chain carries TRBV28 and TRBJ1-5; maybe TRBD1 (5 bases). In germline, CDR1 is MDHEN, CDR2 SYDVKM. CDR3 length equals 15 residues. CDR3 protein: CATRGGRTSNQPQHF. DNA of the CDR3: TGTGCTACGAGGGGAGGGAGAACGAGCAATCAGCCCCAGCATTTT.

Details on this clonotype: This may stem from a read error, because a much larger clone lies one nucleotide away. This chain joins TRBV7-2 and TRBJ1-1; D remains unclear. Germline CDR1 SGHTA, CDR2 FQGNSA. The CDR3 covers 15 residues. V was shortened by 1 base and J by 6 bases, with 15 bases between the two germline ends. CDR3 DNA sequence: TGTGCCAGCAGCTTAGTTGTCAAGGAGGACTCTGAAGCTTTCTTT. Translated, it gives CASSLVVKEDSEAFF. The full variable domain, in which reference TRBV7-2 and TRBJ1-1 provide the parts outside the CDR3, is GAGVSQSPSNKVTEKGKDVELRCDPISGHTALYWYRQSLGQGLEFLIYFQGNSAPDKSGLPSDRFSAERTGGSVSTLTIQRTQQEDSAVYLCASSLVVKEDSEAFFGQGTRLTVV.